Below, one T cell receptor (beta chain) is given with its context. Original processing methods: Estimation of nucleated cell counts was performed using reference gene primer amplification. The data were produced by immunoSEQ multiplex PCR, yet TCRdb's version contains in-frame clones alone and is incomplete. V and J calls and clone size come straight from that table; D and trimming were deduced from the DNA. Of approximately 68,000 clones listed, around 85% are singletons. The data originate from a study of blood T cell repertoires in COVID-19. Turning to the study itself: Whether acute or convalescent, the COVID-19 samples came from the United States, Italy and Spain.

The sample consisted of peripheral blood. The TCR comes from a woman in her 50s with acute or convalescent COVID-19.

The CDR3 loop reads CASSADRGTNNEQFF. The CDR3 coding sequence is TGTGCCAGTAGCGCGGACAGGGGGACTAACAATGAGCAGTTCTTC. This sequence joins TRBV19 and TRBJ2-1, with 10 nucleotides matching TRBD1. J gave up 5 bases and V 6 bases, and 7 bases lay outside the gene matches. Germline CDR1 reads LNHDA; CDR2 reads SQIVND (reference sequence). There are 15 residues in the CDR3.